This T cell receptor (beta chain) was recorded in a study of radiation and T cells in renal cell carcinoma. Study-wide background: Nephrectomy followed 15 Gy stereotactic body radiation by 4 weeks. Study observations and caveats: Without pretreatment biopsies, baseline tumor clonotype presence was undetermined.

Turning to this clone: Its antigen is still unknown.

Germline V CDR1 and CDR2: ENHRY, SYGVKD. V gave up 8 bases and J gave up 7 bases; unmatched junction bases: 7. CDR3 length equals 13 residues. The repertoire was sequenced with immunoSEQ multiplex PCR; TCRdb's copy has only in-frame clones and lacks some. This sample has roughly 100,000 clones; about 79% occur once, and the top ten carry approximately 6.4%. Noted time point: baseline pretreatment blood. Treatment: 15 Gy SBRT to primary tumor, nephrectomy 4 weeks later. Serial blood draws occurred at baseline and 2 and 4 weeks post-SBRT. Clear cell pathology was present in this patient's renal cell carcinoma.

The source of this sequence is a man aged 55 to 70 with renal cell carcinoma. Sequences were derived from blood, sampled from a patient whose treatment included radiotherapy and nephrectomy. The chain couples TRBV10-3 to TRBJ2-2; 7 positions agree with TRBD1. Here the CDR3 reads CAIVDRAGGELFF. The CDR3 DNA reads TGTGCCATCGTTGACAGGGCTGGCGGGGAGCTGTTTTTT.